A single T cell receptor beta chain is shown here with its context. Terminally differentiated effector memory CD45RA+ cells were left out of the naive CD8 fraction, which was CD45RO-negative and positively selected for CCR7. Genomic DNA (from each subset) was split evenly across several immunoSEQ plates. For sorted subsets, roughly 210 ng DNA per replicate equaled approximately 32,000 T cell genomes. Sequencing was performed with immunoSEQ multiplex PCR; in TCRdb, only in-frame clones are kept and a portion is missing. The repertoire holds millions of clones, 90% to 95% seen once, with 1.5% to 2% in the top ten. The V and J ends lost 5 bases and 0 bases respectively, with 14 bases between them. In germline, CDR1 is MDHEN, CDR2 SYDVKM. The CDR3 contains 16 residues. This sample is drawn from a study of shared clonotypes between healthy human individuals.

The sequencing input was naive CD8+ T cells from PBMCs. The sequence was obtained from a man between 18 and 29 years old in good health. Some clones in this sample may be carry-over from other donors' samples. This chain links TRBV28 with TRBJ1-5; a weak D match, TRBD1 (6 bases). CDR3 residues: CASSPLGQTSNQPQHF. DNA for the CDR3: TGTGCCAGCAGTCCCCTCGGACAGACTAGCAATCAGCCCCAGCATTTT.